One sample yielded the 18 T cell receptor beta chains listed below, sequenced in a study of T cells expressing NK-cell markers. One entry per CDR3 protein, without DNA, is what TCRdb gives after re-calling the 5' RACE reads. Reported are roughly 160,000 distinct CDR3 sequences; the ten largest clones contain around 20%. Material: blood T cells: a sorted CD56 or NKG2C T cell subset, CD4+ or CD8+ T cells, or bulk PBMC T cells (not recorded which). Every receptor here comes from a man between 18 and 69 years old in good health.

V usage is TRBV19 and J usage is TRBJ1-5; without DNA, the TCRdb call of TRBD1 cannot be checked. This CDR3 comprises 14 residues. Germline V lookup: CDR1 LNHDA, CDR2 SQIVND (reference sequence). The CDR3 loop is CASNWVTGHQPQHF.

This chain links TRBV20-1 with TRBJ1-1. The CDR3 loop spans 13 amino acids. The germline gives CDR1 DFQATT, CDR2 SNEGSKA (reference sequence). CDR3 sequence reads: CSARQVGYTEAFF.

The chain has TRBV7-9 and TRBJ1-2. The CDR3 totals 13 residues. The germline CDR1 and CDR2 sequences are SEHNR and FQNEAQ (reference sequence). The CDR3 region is CASSLVSNYGYTF.

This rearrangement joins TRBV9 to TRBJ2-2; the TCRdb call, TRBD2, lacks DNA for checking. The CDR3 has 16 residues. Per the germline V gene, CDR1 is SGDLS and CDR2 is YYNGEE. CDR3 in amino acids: CASSASGLLNTGELFF.

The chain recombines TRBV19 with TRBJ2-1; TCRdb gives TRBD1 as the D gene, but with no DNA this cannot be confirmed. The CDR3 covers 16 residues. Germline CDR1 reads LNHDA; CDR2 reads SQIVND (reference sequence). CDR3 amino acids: CASTQFGTGVIDEQFF.

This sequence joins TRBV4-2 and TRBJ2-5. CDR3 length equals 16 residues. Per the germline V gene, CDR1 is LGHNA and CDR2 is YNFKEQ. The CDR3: CASSQDLGVRQETQYF.

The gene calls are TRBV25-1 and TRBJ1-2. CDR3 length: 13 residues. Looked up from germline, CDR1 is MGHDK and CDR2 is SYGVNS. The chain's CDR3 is CASSEKFNYGYTF.

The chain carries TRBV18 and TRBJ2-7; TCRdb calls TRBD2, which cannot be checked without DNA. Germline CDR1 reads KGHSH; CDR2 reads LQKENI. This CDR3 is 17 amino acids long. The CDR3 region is CASSPSGLGAGGGEQYF. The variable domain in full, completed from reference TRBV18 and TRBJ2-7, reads NAGVMQNPRHLVRRRGQEARLRCSPMKGHSHVYWYRQLPEEGLKFMVYLQKENIIDESGMPKERFSAEFPKEGPSILRIQQVVRGDSAAYFCASSPSGLGAGGGEQYFGPGTRLTVT.

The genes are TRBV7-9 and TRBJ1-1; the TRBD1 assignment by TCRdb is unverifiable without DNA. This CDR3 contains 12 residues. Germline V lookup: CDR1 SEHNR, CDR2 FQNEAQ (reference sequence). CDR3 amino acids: CASSPGGDVSFF.

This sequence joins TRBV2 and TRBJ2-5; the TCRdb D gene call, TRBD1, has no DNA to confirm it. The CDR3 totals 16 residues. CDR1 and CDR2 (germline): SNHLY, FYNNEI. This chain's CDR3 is CASSEAQGQHQETQYF.

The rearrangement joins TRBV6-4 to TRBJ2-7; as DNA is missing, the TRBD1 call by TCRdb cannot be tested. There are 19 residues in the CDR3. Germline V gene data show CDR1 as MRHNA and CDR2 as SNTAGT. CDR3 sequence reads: CASIGSRTGGASSSYEQYF.

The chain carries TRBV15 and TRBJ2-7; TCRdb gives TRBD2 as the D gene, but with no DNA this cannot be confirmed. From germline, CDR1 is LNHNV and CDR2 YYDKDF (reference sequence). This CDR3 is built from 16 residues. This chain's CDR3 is CATSRSSSGRIYEQYF.

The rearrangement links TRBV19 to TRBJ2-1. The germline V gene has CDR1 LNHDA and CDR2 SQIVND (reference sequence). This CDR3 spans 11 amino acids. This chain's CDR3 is CASSMRNEQFF.

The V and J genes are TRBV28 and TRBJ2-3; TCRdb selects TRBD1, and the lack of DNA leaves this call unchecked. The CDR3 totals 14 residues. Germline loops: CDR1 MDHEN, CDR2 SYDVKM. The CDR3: CASSPDREFDTQYF.

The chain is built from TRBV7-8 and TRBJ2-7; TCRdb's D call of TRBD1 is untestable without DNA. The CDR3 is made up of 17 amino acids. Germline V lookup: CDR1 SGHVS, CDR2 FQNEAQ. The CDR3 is CASSPKNDGGAVDEQYF.

CDR3: CAGFATDTDTQYF. This chain links TRBV9 with TRBJ2-3. From germline, CDR1 is SGDLS and CDR2 YYNGEE. There are 13 residues in the CDR3.

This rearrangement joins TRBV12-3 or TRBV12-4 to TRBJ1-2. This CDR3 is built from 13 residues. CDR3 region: CASSFGGPDGYTF.

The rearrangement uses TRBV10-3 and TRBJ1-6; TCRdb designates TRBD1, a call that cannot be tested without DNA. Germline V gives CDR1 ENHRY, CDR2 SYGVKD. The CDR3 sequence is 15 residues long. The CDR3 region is CAISESAGDNSPLHF.